The entry below gives a single T cell receptor (beta chain) sequence along with its context. Second doses at about 4 or about 12 weeks were pooled. This sample is drawn from a study of T cell responses to AZD1222 COVID-19 vaccine. This CDR3 is 13 amino acids long. The V end was cut by 6 bases, the J end by 4 bases, with 12 bases between. Germline CDR1 MNHEY, CDR2 SVGAGI. Using immunoSEQ multiplex PCR, the repertoire was profiled, and TCRdb retains in-frame clones only, with some absent. In the table there are 100,000 to 150,000 clones, 91% of which are singletons. This chain links TRBV6-5 with TRBJ1-1, with D possibly TRBD1 on 5 matching bases. This TCR came from an adult who received the AZD1222 COVID-19 vaccine. The sample consisted of peripheral blood, taken 28 days after the second AZD1222 dose. The CDR3, as DNA: TGTGCCAGCAGCGAGGCGGGGGGCACTGAAGCTTTCTTT. Encoded protein: CASSEAGGTEAFF.